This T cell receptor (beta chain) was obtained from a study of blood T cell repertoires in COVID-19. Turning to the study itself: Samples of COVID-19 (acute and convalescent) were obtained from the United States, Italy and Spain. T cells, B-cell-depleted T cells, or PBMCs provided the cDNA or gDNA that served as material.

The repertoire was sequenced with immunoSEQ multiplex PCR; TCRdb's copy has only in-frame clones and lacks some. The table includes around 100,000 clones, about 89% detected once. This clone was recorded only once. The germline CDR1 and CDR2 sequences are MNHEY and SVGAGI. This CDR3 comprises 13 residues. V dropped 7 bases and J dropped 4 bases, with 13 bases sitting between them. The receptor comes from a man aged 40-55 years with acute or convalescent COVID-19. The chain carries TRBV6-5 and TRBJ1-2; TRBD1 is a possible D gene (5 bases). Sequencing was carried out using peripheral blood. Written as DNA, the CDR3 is TGTGCCAGCACCGGGGGGGGGACCTATGGCTACACCTTC. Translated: CASTGGGTYGYTF.